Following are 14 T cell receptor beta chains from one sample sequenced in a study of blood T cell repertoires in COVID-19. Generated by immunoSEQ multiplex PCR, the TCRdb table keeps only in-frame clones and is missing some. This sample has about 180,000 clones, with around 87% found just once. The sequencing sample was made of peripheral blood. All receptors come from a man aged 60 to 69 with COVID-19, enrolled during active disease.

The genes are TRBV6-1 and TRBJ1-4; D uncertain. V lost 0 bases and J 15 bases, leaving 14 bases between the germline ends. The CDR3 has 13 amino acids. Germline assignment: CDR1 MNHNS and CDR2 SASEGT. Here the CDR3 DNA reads TGTGCCAGCAGTGAAGCGAGAGGGAGACAAATGTTTTTT. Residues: CASSEARGRQMFF.

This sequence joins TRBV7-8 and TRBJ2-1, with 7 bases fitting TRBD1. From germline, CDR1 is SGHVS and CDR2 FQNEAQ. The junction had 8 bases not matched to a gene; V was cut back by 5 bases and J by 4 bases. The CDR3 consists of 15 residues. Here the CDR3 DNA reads TGTGCCAGCAGCCTGCTAAGGGGGCCTTACAATGAGCAGTTCTTC. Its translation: CASSLLRGPYNEQFF.

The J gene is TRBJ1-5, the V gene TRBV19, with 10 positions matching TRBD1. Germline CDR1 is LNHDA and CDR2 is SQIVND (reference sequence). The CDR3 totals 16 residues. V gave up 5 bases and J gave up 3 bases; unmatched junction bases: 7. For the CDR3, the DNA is TGTGCCAGTAGTGTTCCGGGACAGGGGAACAATCAGCCCCAGCATTTT. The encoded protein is CASSVPGQGNNQPQHF.

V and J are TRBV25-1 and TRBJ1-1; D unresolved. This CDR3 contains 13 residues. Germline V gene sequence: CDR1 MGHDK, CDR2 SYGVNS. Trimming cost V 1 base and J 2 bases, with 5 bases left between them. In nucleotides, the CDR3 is TGTGCCAGCAGTGAATTGCTAAACACTGAAGCTTTCTTT. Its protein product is CASSELLNTEAFF.

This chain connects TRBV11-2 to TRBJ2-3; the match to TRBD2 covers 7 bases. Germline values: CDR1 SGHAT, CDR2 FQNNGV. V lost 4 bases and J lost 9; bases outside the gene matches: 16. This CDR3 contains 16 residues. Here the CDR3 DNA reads TGTGCCAGCAGCTCCCTCCGGGGCGGGGAGCGGGAAACGCAGTATTTT. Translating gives CASSSLRGGERETQYF.

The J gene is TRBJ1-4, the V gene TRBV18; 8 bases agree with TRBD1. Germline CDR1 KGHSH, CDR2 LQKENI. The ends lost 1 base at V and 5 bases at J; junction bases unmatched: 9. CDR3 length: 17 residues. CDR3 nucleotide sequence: TGTGCCAGCTCACCACGGGAAGGCAGGGGGCGAAATGAAAAACTGTTTTTT. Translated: CASSPREGRGRNEKLFF.

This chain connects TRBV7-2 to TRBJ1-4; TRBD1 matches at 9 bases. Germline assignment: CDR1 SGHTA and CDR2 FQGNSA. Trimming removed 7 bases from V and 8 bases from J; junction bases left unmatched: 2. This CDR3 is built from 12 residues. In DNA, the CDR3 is TGTGCCAGCACGGGACAGGGCGAAAAACTGTTTTTT. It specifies CASTGQGEKLFF. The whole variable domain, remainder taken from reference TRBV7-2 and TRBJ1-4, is GAGVSQSPSNKVTEKGKDVELRCDPISGHTALYWYRQSLGQGLEFLIYFQGNSAPDKSGLPSDRFSAERTGGSVSTLTIQRTQQEDSAVYLCASTGQGEKLFFGSGTQLSVL.

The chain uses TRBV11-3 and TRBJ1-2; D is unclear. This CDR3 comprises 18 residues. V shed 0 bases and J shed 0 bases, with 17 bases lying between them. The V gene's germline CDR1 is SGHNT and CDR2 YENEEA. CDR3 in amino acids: CASSLDLGGRNTNYGYTF. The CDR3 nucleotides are TGTGCCAGCAGCTTAGATCTTGGCGGGCGGAACACTAACTATGGCTACACCTTC.

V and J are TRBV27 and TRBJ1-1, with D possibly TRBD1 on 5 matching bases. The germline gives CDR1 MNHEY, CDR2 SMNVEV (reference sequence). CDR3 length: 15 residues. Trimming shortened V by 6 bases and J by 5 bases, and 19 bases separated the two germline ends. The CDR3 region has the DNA TGTGCCAGCAGAAGTTCAACGACCGGGGGAACTGAAGCTTTCTTT. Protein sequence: CASRSSTTGGTEAFF.

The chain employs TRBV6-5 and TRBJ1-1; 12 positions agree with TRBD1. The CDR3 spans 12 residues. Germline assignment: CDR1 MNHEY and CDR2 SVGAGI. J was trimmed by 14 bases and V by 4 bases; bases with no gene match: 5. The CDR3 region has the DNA TGTGCCAGCAGTTCCACGGGACAGGGGGCATTCTTT. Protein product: CASSSTGQGAFF.

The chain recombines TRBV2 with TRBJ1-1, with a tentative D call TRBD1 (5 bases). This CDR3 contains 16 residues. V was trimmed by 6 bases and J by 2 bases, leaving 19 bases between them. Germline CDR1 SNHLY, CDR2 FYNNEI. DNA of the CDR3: TGTGCCAGCAGCCGACTCCTGGGGAGGGACAACACTGAAGCTTTCTTT. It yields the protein CASSRLLGRDNTEAFF.

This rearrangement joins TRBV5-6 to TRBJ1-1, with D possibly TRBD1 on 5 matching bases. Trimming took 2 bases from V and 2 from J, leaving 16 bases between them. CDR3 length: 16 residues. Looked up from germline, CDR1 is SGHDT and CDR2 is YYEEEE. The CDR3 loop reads CASSFRTYKSNTEAFF. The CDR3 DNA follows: TGTGCCAGCAGCTTTCGGACATATAAGAGCAACACTGAAGCTTTCTTT.

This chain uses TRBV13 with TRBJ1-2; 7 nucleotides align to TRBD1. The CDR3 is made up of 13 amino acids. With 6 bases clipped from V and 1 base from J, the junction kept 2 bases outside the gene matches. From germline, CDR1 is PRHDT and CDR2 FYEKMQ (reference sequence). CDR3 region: CASSGTVNYGYTF. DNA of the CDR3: TGTGCCAGCAGTGGGACAGTTAACTATGGCTACACCTTC.

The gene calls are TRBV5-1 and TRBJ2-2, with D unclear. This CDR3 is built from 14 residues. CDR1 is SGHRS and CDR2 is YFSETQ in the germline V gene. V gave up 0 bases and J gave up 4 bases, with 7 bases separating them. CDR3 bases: TGCGCCAGCAGCTTGGATTTCCGCACCGGGGAGCTGTTTTTT. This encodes CASSLDFRTGELFF. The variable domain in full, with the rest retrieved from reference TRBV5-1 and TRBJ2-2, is KAGVTQTPRYLIKTRGQQVTLSCSPISGHRSVSWYQQTPGQGLQFLFEYFSETQRNKGNFPGRFSGRQFSNSRSEMNVSTLELGDSALYLCASSLDFRTGELFFGEGSRLTVL.